The 29 T cell receptor beta chains below all came from one sample that was sequenced in a study of CD8 T cells in Susac syndrome. The authors reverse transcribed roughly 0.5 to 1 ug RNA with random hexamers. MiXCR was run by TCRdb on the immunoSEQ multiplex PCR reads, yielding one entry per CDR3 protein. This table holds about 21,000 distinct CDR3 sequences, approximately 93% found once. The sample comprised CD8+ T cells from PBMCs. The receptor set was obtained from a human donor in good health.

The genes are TRBV29-1 and TRBJ2-6; D is undetermined. The CDR3 sequence is 15 residues long. Trimming stripped 2 bases from V and 1 base from J, with 9 bases between. Per the germline V gene, CDR1 is SQVTM and CDR2 is ANQGSEA. The CDR3, as DNA: TGCAGCGTTGAACCCCCCGATTCTGGGGCCAACGTCCTGACTTTC. Translation: CSVEPPDSGANVLTF.

The chain combines TRBV4-1 with TRBJ2-3; TRBD2 is a possible D gene (6 bases). This CDR3 contains 15 residues. The V and J ends lost 8 bases and 0 bases respectively, with 15 bases between them. Germline assignment: CDR1 MGHRA and CDR2 YSYEKL. Here the CDR3 reads CASQKRAGSTDTQYF. In DNA, the CDR3 is TGCGCCAGCCAAAAGCGGGCGGGGAGCACAGATACGCAGTATTTT.

This chain connects TRBV5-6 to TRBJ2-5; 7 bases are shared with TRBD2. The germline V gene has CDR1 SGHDT and CDR2 YYEEEE. The J segment lost 1 base and the V segment lost 2 bases, leaving 5 bases of the junction unmatched. The CDR3 totals 15 residues. CDR3 loop: CASSLGGGVQETQYF. CDR3 sequence (DNA): TGTGCCAGCAGCTTAGGTGGGGGGGTCCAAGAGACCCAGTACTTC.

This clonotype was observed once. The chain joins TRBV12-3 or TRBV12-4 to TRBJ2-5, with D unclear. V lost 0 bases to trimming and J lost 5 bases, with 7 bases between them. The CDR3 is 13 residues long. This CDR3 reads CASSLAPSETQYF. Written as DNA, the CDR3 is TGTGCCAGCAGTTTAGCCCCCTCCGAGACCCAGTACTTC.

The genes are TRBV14 and TRBJ2-1, with TRBD1 identical over 10 bases. The CDR3 extends over 17 amino acids. Germline assignment: CDR1 SGHDN and CDR2 FVKESK. J lost 7 bases, V lost 3 bases, and 12 bases had no gene match. Written as DNA, the CDR3 is TGTGCCAGCAGCCACCGGGACAGGGGATGGGGTCGGAATGAGCAGTTCTTC. Protein: CASSHRDRGWGRNEQFF.

The chain joins TRBV7-9 to TRBJ1-4; D perhaps matches TRBD1 (5 bases). This CDR3 has 15 amino acids. Germline CDR1 reads SEHNR; CDR2 reads FQNEAQ (reference sequence). V lost 5 bases and J lost 4, with 14 bases in between. CDR3 DNA sequence: TGTGCCAGCAGCGGAGGGACTGAGGATAATGAAAAACTGTTTTTT. Its translation is CASSGGTEDNEKLFF.

The chain joins TRBV3-1 to TRBJ1-2; 8 bases line up with TRBD1. The length of the CDR3 is 14 residues. Germline CDR1 is LGHDT and CDR2 is YNNKEL (reference sequence). With V trimmed by 2 bases and J by 6 bases, 5 bases remained unmatched. CDR3 in amino acids: CASSQTQGADGYTF. The CDR3 DNA sequence: TGTGCCAGCAGCCAAACTCAGGGGGCGGATGGCTACACCTTC.

J is TRBJ2-7 and V is TRBV7-6; D not certain. V was trimmed by 4 bases and J by 1 base, leaving 8 bases between them. The CDR3 extends over 13 amino acids. Germline V gene data show CDR1 as SGHVS and CDR2 as FNYEAQ. This CDR3 reads CASSSLRSYEQYF. The CDR3 nucleotides read TGTGCCAGCAGCTCGCTCCGGTCCTACGAGCAGTACTTC. Complete variable domain (other parts from reference TRBV7-6 and TRBJ2-7): GAGVSQSPRYKVTKRGQDVALRCDPISGHVSLYWYRQALGQGPEFLTYFNYEAQQDKSGLPNDRFSAERPEGSISTLTIQRTEQRDSAMYRCASSSLRSYEQYFGPGTRLTVT.

The chain uses TRBV7-9 and TRBJ2-2, with a possible D match to TRBD1 (6 bases). Germline V CDR1 and CDR2: SEHNR, FQNEAQ (reference sequence). V was shortened by 6 bases and J by 4 bases, with 18 bases between the two germline ends. The CDR3 loop spans 16 amino acids. The CDR3 is CASRWGQSTSTGELFF. The CDR3 nucleotides are TGTGCCAGCAGGTGGGGGCAGTCTACTAGCACCGGGGAGCTGTTTTTT.

The V and J genes are TRBV7-2 and TRBJ2-1, with a tentative D call TRBD2 (7 bases). With 0 bases removed from V and 5 bases from J, the gap between germline ends came to 11 bases. Germline V lookup: CDR1 SGHTA, CDR2 FQGNSA. The CDR3 length is 15 residues. In DNA, the CDR3 is TGTGCCAGCAGCTTAGCAGCGGGGACAAACAATGAGCAGTTCTTC. Translation: CASSLAAGTNNEQFF. Filled out from reference TRBV7-2 and TRBJ2-1, the complete variable domain reads GAGVSQSPSNKVTEKGKDVELRCDPISGHTALYWYRQSLGQGLEFLIYFQGNSAPDKSGLPSDRFSAERTGGSVSTLTIQRTQQEDSAVYLCASSLAAGTNNEQFFGPGTRLTVL.

V is TRBV10-3 and J is TRBJ2-6; D gene unclear. The CDR3 runs to 16 residues. Germline V lookup: CDR1 ENHRY, CDR2 SYGVKD. The V gene lost 2 bases and the J gene lost 0 bases, with 8 bases spanning the gap. DNA of the CDR3: TGTGCCATCAGTGAGAGGCCTGACTCTGGGGCCAACGTCCTGACTTTC. This translates into CAISERPDSGANVLTF.

This clonotype was counted a single time. This chain links TRBV19 with TRBJ1-6; no clear D. There are 15 residues in the CDR3. CDR1 and CDR2 (germline): LNHDA, SQIVND (reference sequence). Trimming shortened V by 3 bases and J by 8 bases, and 14 bases separated the two germline ends. CDR3 protein: CASSMVATADSPLHF. CDR3 DNA sequence: TGTGCCAGTAGTATGGTGGCGACCGCGGATTCACCCCTCCACTTT.

The gene calls are TRBV20-1 and TRBJ2-5, with D possibly called TRBD1 or TRBD2 (5 bases each). CDR1 is DFQATT, CDR2 SNEGSKA, per germline (reference sequence). CDR3 length: 11 residues. V dropped 8 bases and J dropped 5 bases, with 12 bases sitting between them. CDR3 sequence (DNA): TGCAGTTCCACTTGGGGGGAGACCCAGTACTTC. Translated, it gives CSSTWGETQYF.

The chain uses TRBV13 and TRBJ2-7; unclear D gene. Trimming cost V 4 bases and J 5 bases, with 9 bases left between them. From germline, CDR1 is PRHDT and CDR2 FYEKMQ (reference sequence). The CDR3 contains 12 residues. CDR3 sequence: CASSSSINEQYF. DNA for the CDR3: TGTGCCAGCAGCTCCTCTATAAACGAGCAGTACTTC.

Here the CDR3 DNA reads TGTGCCAGCAGTGGGAGGGGGGACCCCTACAATGAGCAGTTCTTC. It is translated as CASSGRGDPYNEQFF. The V gene is TRBV6-2 or TRBV6-3, the J gene TRBJ2-1, with a weak D call TRBD2 (7 bases). The CDR3 is 15 residues long. Trimming stripped 5 bases from V and 2 bases from J, with 13 bases between. Germline loops: CDR1 MNHEY, CDR2 SVGEGT.

The gene calls are TRBV4-3 and TRBJ2-7; D perhaps matches TRBD1 (6 bases). CDR1 is LGHNA, CDR2 YSLEER, per germline. Trimming removed 0 bases at V and 1 base at J, with 7 bases between. This CDR3 region has 14 residues. CDR3 region: CASSQDTGSYEQYF. The DNA of the CDR3 is TGCGCCAGCAGCCAAGATACAGGGTCCTACGAGCAGTACTTC.

This clonotype was found once. The chain couples TRBV5-6 to TRBJ2-2; D is unclear. V lost 5 bases, J lost 8 bases, and 10 bases lay in between. There are 12 residues in the CDR3. Germline CDR1 is SGHDT and CDR2 is YYEEEE. CDR3 sequence: CASSLSTGELFF. The CDR3 bases are TGTGCCAGCAGTTTGAGTACGGGGGAGCTGTTTTTT.

The CDR3 DNA reads TGTGCCAGCAGCTTTCAGGGCGTTTACAATGAGCAGTTCTTC. It translates to CASSFQGVYNEQFF. The gene calls are TRBV7-8 and TRBJ2-1; D possibly corresponds to TRBD1 (5 bases). The germline V gene has CDR1 SGHVS and CDR2 FQNEAQ. This CDR3 is built from 14 residues. Trimming left V 3 bases short and J 4 bases short, with 10 bases between.

CDR3 nucleotide sequence: TGCGCCAGCAGCCAAGATCGCCAGTCAAACAATGAGCAGTTCTTC. Protein sequence: CASSQDRQSNNEQFF. The V and J genes are TRBV4-3 and TRBJ2-1; D unclear. Trimming shortened V by 0 bases and J by 5 bases, and 11 bases separated the two germline ends. CDR1 is LGHNA, CDR2 YSLEER, per germline. The CDR3 length is 15 residues.

The chain recombines TRBV7-2 with TRBJ1-1, with D possibly TRBD1 on 6 matching bases. This CDR3 has 17 amino acids. V gave up 1 base and J gave up 0 bases, with 15 bases separating them. Germline CDR1 is SGHTA and CDR2 is FQGNSA. DNA for the CDR3: TGTGCCAGCAGCTTAGGAAACAGGGCGGAGGTGAACACTGAAGCTTTCTTT. Amino acids: CASSLGNRAEVNTEAFF. The full variable domain, in which reference TRBV7-2 and TRBJ1-1 provide the parts outside the CDR3, is GAGVSQSPSNKVTEKGKDVELRCDPISGHTALYWYRQSLGQGLEFLIYFQGNSAPDKSGLPSDRFSAERTGGSVSTLTIQRTQQEDSAVYLCASSLGNRAEVNTEAFFGQGTRLTVV.

The chain recombines TRBV4-1 with TRBJ2-1; no clear D gene. V lost 0 bases and J lost 7, with 10 bases in between. CDR3 size: 14 residues. CDR1 and CDR2 (germline): MGHRA, YSYEKL. The CDR3 DNA follows: TGCGCCAGCAGCCAAGAAGGGTACGTAAATGAGCAGTTCTTC. This sequence encodes CASSQEGYVNEQFF.

V is TRBV11-2 and J is TRBJ2-5; 8 nucleotides align to TRBD2. This CDR3 region has 14 residues. V lost 4 bases, J lost 5 bases, and 6 bases stayed unmatched. In germline, CDR1 is SGHAT, CDR2 FQNNGV. CDR3 residues: CASSSSGGAETQYF. The CDR3 DNA is TGTGCCAGCAGCTCCTCCGGGGGGGCTGAGACCCAGTACTTC.

The V and J genes are TRBV5-4 and TRBJ1-4, with D possibly being TRBD1 (6 bases). Trimming pared 4 bases from V and 7 bases from J, leaving 14 bases between. The CDR3 contains 14 residues. Germline V gene sequence: CDR1 SGHNT, CDR2 YYREEE (reference sequence). CDR3 in DNA: TGTGCCAGCAGCCCGGGACATAGGGGTGAAAAACTGTTTTTT. Its protein is CASSPGHRGEKLFF.

V and J are TRBV6-1 and TRBJ2-1, with 8 nucleotides matching TRBD2. The trim removed 2 bases at V and 8 bases at J, leaving 11 bases unmatched. CDR3 length: 16 amino acids. Germline loops: CDR1 MNHNS, CDR2 SASEGT. The CDR3 loop is CASSESTSGGPDEQFF. The CDR3 DNA reads as TGTGCCAGCAGTGAATCGACGAGCGGGGGCCCGGATGAGCAGTTCTTC.

In its sample, this clonotype was seen a few times. This chain uses TRBV7-9 with TRBJ1-1; D call uncertain. The germline V gene has CDR1 SEHNR and CDR2 FQNEAQ (reference sequence). This CDR3 is built from 14 residues. V gave up 3 bases and J gave up 0 bases, with 8 bases separating them. The CDR3 bases are TGTGCCAGCAGCTTGTCCGAGATGAACACTGAAGCTTTCTTT. Encoded protein: CASSLSEMNTEAFF.

The V call is TRBV5-6, the J call TRBJ1-1, with D possibly being TRBD1 (6 bases). The CDR3 consists of 14 residues. Germline V CDR1 and CDR2: SGHDT, YYEEEE. The ends were cut back, 0 bases at V and 6 bases at J, with 12 bases in the middle. The CDR3 loop reads CASSLGDMRAEAFF. The CDR3 DNA follows: TGTGCCAGCAGCTTGGGGGACATGAGGGCTGAAGCTTTCTTT.

V gene TRBV7-9 combines with J gene TRBJ2-2; the match to TRBD1 covers 10 bases. After removal of 5 bases from V and 7 bases from J, the junction contained 10 bases not matched to a gene. This CDR3 is 16 amino acids long. Germline assignment: CDR1 SEHNR and CDR2 FQNEAQ (reference sequence). The CDR3 region is CASSPGTGEEDGELFF. DNA for the CDR3: TGTGCCAGCAGCCCCGGGACAGGGGAAGAGGACGGGGAGCTGTTTTTT.

The chain uses TRBV5-5 and TRBJ2-1; D gene unclear. Trimming cost V 4 bases and J 4 bases, with 6 bases left between them. Germline-derived CDR1 and CDR2 are SGHKS and YYEKEE (reference sequence). The CDR3 totals 12 residues. CDR3 in amino acids: CASSQTYNEQFF. Here the CDR3 DNA reads TGTGCCAGCAGCCAGACGTACAATGAGCAGTTCTTC.

As for this clonotype: The CDR3 does not close with the conserved phenylalanine or tryptophan, likely indicating a read error. The CDR3 protein is CASGTDRATQPQHL. CDR3 DNA: TGTGCCAGCGGCACCGACAGGGCCACTCAGCCCCAGCATCTT. The rearrangement uses TRBV7-6 and TRBJ1-5; 7 nucleotides match TRBD1. Trimming cost V 8 bases and J 6 bases; bases outside gene matches: 10. CDR3 length: 14 amino acids. The germline V gene encodes CDR1 SGHVS and CDR2 FNYEAQ.